The T cell receptor (beta chain) described here comes from a study of shared clonotypes between healthy human individuals. Study-level findings and limits: For sorted subsets, rarefaction showed incomplete sequencing despite large depth. Naive subsets typically showed greater estimated richness than memory subsets.

As for this clone: What it recognizes is unknown.

Naivety among CD8 cells was defined by CD45RO negativity and positive CCR7 selection, thereby excluding terminally differentiated effector memory CD45RA+ cells. Germline V lookup: CDR1 ENHRY, CDR2 SYGVKD. The CDR3 consists of 13 residues. Trimming took off 10 bases at V and 2 bases at J, with 15 bases between the two ends. The run depth of the assay was deep. Investigators spread the genomic DNA of each subset evenly over several immunoSEQ plates. Sequencing was performed with immunoSEQ multiplex PCR; in TCRdb, only in-frame clones are kept and a portion is missing. The sample carries approximately 840,000 clones, approximately 96% recorded once.

The chain employs TRBV10-3 and TRBJ2-7, with a possible D match to TRBD2 (5 bases). Sequenced material: naive CD8+ T cells sorted from blood. This TCR was sampled from a man aged 30 to 45 in good health. The DNA of the CDR3 is TGTGCCACCGAGGAGGAGGCCACCTACGAGCAGTACTTC. Protein: CATEEEATYEQYF.